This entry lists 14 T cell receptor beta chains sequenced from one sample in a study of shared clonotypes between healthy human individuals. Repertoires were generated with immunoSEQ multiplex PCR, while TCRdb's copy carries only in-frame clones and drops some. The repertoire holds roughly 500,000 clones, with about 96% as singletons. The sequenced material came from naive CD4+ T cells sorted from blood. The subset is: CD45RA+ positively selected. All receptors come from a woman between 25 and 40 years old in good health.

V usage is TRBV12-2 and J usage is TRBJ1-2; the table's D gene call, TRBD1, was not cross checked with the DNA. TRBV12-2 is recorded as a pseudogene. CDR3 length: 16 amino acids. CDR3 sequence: CASRFVTGTGGQGYTF. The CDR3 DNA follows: TGTGCAAGTCGCTTTGTTACCGGGACAGGGGGCCAAGGCTACACCTTC.

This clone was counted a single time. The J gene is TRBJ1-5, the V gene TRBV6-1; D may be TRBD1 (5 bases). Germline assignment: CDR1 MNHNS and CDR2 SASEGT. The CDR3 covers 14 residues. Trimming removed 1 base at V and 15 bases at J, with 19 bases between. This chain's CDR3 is CASSEGQGPLNRHF. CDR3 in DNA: TGTGCCAGCAGTGAAGGGCAGGGCCCGCTTAACCGGCATTTT.

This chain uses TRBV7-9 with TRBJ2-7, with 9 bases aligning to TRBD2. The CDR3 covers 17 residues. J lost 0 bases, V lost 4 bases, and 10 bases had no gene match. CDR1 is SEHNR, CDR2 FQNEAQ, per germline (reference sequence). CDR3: CASSSPLGSGSSYEQYF. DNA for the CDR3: TGTGCCAGCAGCTCTCCCCTTGGTAGCGGGAGCTCCTACGAGCAGTACTTC.

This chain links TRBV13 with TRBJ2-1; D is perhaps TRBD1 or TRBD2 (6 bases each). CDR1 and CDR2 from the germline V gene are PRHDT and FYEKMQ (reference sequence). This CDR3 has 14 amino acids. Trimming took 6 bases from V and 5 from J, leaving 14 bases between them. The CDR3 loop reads CASRRGGRNNEQFF. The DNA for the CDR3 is TGTGCCAGCAGACGAGGGGGGCGTAACAATGAGCAGTTCTTC.

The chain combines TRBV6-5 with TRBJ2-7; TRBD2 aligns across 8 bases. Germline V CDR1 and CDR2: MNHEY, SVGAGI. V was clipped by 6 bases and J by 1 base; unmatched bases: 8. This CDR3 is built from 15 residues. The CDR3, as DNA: TGTGCCAGCAGGAGAGCGGGAGAGACATCCTACGAGCAGTACTTC. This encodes CASRRAGETSYEQYF.

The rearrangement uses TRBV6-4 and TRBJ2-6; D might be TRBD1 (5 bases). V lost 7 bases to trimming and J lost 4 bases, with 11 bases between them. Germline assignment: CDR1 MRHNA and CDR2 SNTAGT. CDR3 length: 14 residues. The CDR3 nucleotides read TGTGCCAGCAAGGCAGGGCCGGGGGCCAACGTCCTGACTTTC. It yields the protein CASKAGPGANVLTF.

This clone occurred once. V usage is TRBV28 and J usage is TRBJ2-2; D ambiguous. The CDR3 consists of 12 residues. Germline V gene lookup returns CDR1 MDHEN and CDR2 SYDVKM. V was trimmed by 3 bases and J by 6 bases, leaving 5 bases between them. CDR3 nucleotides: TGTGCCAGCAGTTTTATCTCCGGGGAGCTGTTTTTT. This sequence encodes CASSFISGELFF.

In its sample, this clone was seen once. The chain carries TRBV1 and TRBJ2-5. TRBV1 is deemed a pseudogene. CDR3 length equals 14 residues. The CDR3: CTSSPLGRQETQYF. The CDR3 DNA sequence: TGCACCAGCAGCCCCTTAGGGCGGCAAGAGACCCAGTACTTC.

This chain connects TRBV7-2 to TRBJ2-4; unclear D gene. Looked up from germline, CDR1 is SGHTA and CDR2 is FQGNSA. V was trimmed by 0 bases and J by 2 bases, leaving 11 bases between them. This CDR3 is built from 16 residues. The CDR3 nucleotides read TGTGCCAGCAGCTTAGCAGGCAGTACTCCCAAAAACATTCAGTACTTC. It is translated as CASSLAGSTPKNIQYF.

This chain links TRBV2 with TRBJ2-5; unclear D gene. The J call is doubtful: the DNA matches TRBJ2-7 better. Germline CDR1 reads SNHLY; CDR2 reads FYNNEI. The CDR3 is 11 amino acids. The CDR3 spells CASRYSYEQYF. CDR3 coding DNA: TGTGCCAGCAGATACTCCTACGAGCAGTACTTC.

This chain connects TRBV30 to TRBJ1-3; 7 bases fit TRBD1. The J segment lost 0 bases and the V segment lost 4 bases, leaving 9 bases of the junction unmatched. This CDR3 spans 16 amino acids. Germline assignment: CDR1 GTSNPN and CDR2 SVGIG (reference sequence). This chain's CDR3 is CAWTRTRDSSGNTIYF. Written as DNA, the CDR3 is TGTGCCTGGACGCGAACCCGGGACAGCTCTGGAAACACCATATATTTT.

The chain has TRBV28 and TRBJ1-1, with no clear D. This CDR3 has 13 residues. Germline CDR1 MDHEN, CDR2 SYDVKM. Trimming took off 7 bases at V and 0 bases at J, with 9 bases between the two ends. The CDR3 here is CASTLRMNTEAFF. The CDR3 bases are TGTGCCAGCACTCTTAGAATGAACACTGAAGCTTTCTTT.

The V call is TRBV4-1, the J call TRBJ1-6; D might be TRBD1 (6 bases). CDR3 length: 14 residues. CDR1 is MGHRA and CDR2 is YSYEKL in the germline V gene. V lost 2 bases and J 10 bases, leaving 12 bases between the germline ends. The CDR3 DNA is TGCGCCAGCAGCCAACGGACAGCATCCTCACCCCTCCACTTT. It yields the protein CASSQRTASSPLHF.

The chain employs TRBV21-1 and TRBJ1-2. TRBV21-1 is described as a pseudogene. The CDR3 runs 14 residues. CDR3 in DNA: TGTGCCAGCAGCAAAGCGCGGTACCTCTATGGCTACACCTTC. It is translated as CASSKARYLYGYTF.